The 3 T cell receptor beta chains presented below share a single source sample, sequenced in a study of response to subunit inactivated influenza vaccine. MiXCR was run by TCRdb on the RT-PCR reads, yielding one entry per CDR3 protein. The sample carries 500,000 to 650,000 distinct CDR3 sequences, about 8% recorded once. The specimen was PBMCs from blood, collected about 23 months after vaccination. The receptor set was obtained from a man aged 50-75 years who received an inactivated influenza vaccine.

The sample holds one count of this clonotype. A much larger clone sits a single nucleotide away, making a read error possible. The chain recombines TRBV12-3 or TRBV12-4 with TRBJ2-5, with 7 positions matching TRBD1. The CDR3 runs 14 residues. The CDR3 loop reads CASSPRQGAETQNF. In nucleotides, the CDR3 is TGTGCCAGCAGTCCCAGACAGGGTGCGGAGACCCAGAACTTC.

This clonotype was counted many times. The CDR3 spells CASRVAFANEKLFF. DNA for the CDR3: TGTGCCAGCAGAGTGGCCTTCGCTAATGAAAAACTGTTTTTT. This chain connects TRBV2 to TRBJ1-4, with D unresolved. This CDR3 is 14 amino acids long. The germline V gene encodes CDR1 SNHLY and CDR2 FYNNEI. Trimming left V 6 bases short and J 3 bases short, with 11 bases between.

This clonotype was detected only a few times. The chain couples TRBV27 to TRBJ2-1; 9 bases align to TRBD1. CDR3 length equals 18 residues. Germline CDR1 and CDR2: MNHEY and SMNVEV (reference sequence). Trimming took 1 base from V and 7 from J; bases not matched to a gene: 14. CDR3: CASSLFPGQGPRGNEQFF. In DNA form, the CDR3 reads TGTGCCAGCAGTTTATTCCCAGGACAGGGGCCGCGGGGGAATGAGCAGTTCTTC.